The clone carrying this T cell receptor beta chain was found once. The antigen remains unidentified. This sample stems from a study of cytomegalovirus exposure and HLA in healthy donors. Study summary: The platform used for the roughly 120 validation repertoires matched that of the approximately 670 first-cohort repertoires, a later analysis reported. Study results and limitations: The investigators catalogued 150 or so TCR beta chains as cytomegalovirus-associated. CMV antigen specificity was confirmed in vitro for three CMV-associated chains. The study found most TCR sequences rare, yet found some public TCRs in many donors.

Here immunoSEQ multiplex PCR was the method, and the copy in TCRdb shows in-frame clones only, minus some. The table includes 250,000 to 400,000 clones, approximately 91% detected once. V lost 3 bases, J lost 0 bases, and 10 bases stayed unmatched. Germline loops: CDR1 MGHRA, CDR2 YSYEKL. The CDR3 spans 17 residues. The chain links TRBV4-1 to TRBJ1-1, with 7 bases identical to TRBD1. The receptor comes from a man aged 25 to 40 in good health and CMV-seronegative. The material sequenced was PBMCs. CDR3 in DNA: TGCGCCAGCAGCCACGAAGGGCGGGGACAGTTGAACACTGAAGCTTTCTTT. It translates to CASSHEGRGQLNTEAFF.